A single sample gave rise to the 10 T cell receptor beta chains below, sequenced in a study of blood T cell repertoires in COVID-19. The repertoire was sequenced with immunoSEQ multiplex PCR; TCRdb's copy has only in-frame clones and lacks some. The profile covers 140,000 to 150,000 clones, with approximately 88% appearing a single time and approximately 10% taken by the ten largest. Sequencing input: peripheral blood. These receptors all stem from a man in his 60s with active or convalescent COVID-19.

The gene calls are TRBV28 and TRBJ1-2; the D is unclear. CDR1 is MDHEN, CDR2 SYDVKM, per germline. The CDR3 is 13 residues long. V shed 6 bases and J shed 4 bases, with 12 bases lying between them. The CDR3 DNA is TGTGCCAGCAGGGAAGGATCGGGCTATGGCTACACCTTC. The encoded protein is CASREGSGYGYTF.

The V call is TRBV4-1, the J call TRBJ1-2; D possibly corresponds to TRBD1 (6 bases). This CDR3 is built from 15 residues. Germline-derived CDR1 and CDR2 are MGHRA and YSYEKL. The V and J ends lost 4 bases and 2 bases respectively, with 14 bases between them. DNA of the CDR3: TGCGCCAGCAGCCTCCGGGACATGTTAAACTATGGCTACACCTTC. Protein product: CASSLRDMLNYGYTF.

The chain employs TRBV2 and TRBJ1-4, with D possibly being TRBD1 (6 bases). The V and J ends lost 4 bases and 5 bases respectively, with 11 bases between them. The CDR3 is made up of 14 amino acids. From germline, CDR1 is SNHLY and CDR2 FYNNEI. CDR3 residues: CASSVWGGNEKLFF. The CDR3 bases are TGTGCCAGCAGTGTATGGGGGGGCAATGAAAAACTGTTTTTT.

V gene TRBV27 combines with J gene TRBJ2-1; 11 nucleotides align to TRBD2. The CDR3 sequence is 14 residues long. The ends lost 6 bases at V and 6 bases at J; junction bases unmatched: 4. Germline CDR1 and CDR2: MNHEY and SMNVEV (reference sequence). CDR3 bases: TGTGCCAGCAGCGGACTAGCGGGCCCCAATGAGCAGTTCTTC. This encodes CASSGLAGPNEQFF.

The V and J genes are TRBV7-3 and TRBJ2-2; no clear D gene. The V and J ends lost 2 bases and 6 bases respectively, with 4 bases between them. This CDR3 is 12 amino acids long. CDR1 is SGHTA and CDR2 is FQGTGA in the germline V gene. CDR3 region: CASSLYPGELFF. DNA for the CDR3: TGTGCCAGCAGCTTATATCCCGGGGAGCTGTTTTTT. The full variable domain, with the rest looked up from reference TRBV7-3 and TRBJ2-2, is GAGVSQTPSNKVTEKGKYVELRCDPISGHTALYWYRQSLGQGPEFLIYFQGTGAADDSGLPNDRFFAVRPEGSVSTLKIQRTERGDSAVYLCASSLYPGELFFGEGSRLTVL.

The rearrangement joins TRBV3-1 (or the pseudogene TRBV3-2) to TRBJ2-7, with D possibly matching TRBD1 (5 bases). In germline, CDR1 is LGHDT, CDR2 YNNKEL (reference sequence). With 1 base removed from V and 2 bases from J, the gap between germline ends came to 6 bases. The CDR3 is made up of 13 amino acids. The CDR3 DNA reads TGTGCCAGCAGCCAAGTGGACACCTACGAGCAGTACTTC. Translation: CASSQVDTYEQYF.

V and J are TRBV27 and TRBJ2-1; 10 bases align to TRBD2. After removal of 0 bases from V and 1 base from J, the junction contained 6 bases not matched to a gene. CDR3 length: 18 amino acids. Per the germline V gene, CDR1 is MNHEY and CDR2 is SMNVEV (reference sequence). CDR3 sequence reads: CASSLSGLAVGSYNEQFF. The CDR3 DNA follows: TGTGCCAGCAGTTTATCCGGACTAGCGGTAGGATCCTACAATGAGCAGTTCTTC.

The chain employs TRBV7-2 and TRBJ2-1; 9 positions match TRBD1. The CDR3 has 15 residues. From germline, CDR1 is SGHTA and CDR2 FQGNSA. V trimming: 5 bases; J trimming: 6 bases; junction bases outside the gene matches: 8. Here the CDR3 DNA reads TGTGCCAGCAGCAACCGGGACAGGGCTTTCAATGAGCAGTTCTTC. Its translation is CASSNRDRAFNEQFF.

The DNA for the CDR3 is TGTGCCAGCAGCGCGGACAGGGTGAACACTGAAGCTTTCTTT. Protein sequence: CASSADRVNTEAFF. The rearrangement joins TRBV9 to TRBJ1-1; 8 bases match TRBD1. V lost 3 bases, J lost 0 bases, and 1 base stayed unmatched. Germline V gene lookup returns CDR1 SGDLS and CDR2 YYNGEE. The CDR3 is 14 residues long.

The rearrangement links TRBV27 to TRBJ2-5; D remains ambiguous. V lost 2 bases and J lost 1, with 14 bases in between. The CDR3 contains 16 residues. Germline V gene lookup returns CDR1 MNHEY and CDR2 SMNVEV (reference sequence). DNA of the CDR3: TGTGCCAGCAGTTTAAGCTGGCGGAACCTCCAAGAGACCCAGTACTTC. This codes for CASSLSWRNLQETQYF.